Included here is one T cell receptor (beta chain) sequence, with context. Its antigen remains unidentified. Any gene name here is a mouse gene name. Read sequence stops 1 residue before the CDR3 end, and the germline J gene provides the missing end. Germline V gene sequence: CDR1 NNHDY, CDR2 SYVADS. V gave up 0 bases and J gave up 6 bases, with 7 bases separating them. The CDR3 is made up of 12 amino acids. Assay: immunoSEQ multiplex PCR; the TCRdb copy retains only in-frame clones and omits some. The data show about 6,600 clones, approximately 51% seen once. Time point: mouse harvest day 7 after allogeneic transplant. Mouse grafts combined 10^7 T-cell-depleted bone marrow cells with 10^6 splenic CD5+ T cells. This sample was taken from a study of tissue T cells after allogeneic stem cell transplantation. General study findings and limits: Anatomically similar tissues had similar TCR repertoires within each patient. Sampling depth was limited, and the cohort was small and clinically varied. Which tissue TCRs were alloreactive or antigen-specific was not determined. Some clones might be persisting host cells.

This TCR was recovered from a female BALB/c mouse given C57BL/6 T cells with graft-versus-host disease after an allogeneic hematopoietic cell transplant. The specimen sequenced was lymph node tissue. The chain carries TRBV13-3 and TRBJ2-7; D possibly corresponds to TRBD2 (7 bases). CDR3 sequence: CASSDGGAEQYF. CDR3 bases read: TGTGCCAGCAGTGATGGGGGGGCTGAACAGTAC.